This T cell receptor beta chain was documented in a study of patients and donors after allogeneic stem cell transplantation. TCRdb processed the RT-PCR reads anew with MiXCR; each CDR3 protein has one entry. The sample contains approximately 430,000 distinct CDR3 sequences, 16% of which appear only once. Trimming cost V 5 bases and J 5 bases; bases outside gene matches: 7. The CDR3 is made up of 14 amino acids. The germline gives CDR1 SGHRS, CDR2 YFSETQ. Sequencing input: blood, either unsorted or a sorted T cell fraction (not recorded which). The TCR was taken from a human donor who was either an allogeneic HSCT recipient or a stem cell or donor lymphocyte infusion donor (not recorded which). It is not recorded whose cells these are; they may come from a transplant donor. The chain has TRBV5-1 and TRBJ1-2; TRBD1 agrees at 9 bases. The CDR3 region has the DNA TGCGCCAGCAGGAGGGGGACAGGGTTGTATGGCTACACCTTC. This sequence encodes CASRRGTGLYGYTF.